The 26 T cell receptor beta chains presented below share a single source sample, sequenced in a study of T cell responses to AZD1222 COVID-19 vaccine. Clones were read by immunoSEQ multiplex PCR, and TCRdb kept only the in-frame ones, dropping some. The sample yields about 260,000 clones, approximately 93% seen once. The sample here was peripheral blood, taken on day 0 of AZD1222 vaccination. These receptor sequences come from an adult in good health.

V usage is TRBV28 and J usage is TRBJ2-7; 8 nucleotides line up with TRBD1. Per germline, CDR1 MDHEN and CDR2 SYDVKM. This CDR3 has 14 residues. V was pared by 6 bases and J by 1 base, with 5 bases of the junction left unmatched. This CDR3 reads CASRRGQGSYEQYF. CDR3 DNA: TGTGCCAGCAGGCGCGGACAGGGTTCCTACGAGCAGTACTTC.

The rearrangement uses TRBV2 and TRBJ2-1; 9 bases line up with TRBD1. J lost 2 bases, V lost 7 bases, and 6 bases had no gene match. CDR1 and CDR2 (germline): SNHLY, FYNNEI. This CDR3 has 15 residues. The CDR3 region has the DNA TGTGCCAGCATGGCGGACAGGGGCCCCTACAATGAGCAGTTCTTC. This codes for CASMADRGPYNEQFF.

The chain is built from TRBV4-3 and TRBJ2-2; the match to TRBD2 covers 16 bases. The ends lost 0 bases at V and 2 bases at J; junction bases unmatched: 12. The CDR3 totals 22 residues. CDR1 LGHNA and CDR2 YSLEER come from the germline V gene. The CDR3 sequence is CASSQDWGLAGGLYKNTGELFF. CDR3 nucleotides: TGCGCCAGCAGCCAAGATTGGGGACTAGCGGGAGGGCTCTATAAAAACACCGGGGAGCTGTTTTTT.

CDR3 sequence reads: CASSQMRRAYGYTF. The CDR3 nucleotides are TGTGCCAGCAGCCAAATGAGACGAGCCTATGGCTACACCTTC. The chain couples TRBV21-1 to TRBJ1-2. TRBV21-1 is termed a pseudogene. CDR3 length: 14 amino acids.

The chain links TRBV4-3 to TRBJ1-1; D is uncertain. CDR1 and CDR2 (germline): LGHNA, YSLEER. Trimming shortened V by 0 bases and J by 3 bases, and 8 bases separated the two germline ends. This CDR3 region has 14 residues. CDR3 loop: CASSQDRADTEAFF. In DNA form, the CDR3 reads TGCGCCAGCAGCCAAGATCGGGCGGACACTGAAGCTTTCTTT.

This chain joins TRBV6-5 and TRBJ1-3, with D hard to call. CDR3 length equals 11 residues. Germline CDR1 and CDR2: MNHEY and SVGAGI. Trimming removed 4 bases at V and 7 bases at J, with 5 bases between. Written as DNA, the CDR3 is TGTGCCAGCAGTTTCGAGAACACCATATATTTT. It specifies CASSFENTIYF.

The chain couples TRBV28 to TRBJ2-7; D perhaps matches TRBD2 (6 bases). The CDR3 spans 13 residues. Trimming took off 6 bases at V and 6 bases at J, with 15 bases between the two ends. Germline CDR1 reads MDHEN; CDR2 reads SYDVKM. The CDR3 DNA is TGTGCCAGCAGGCCGGGACTTCCTTTCGAGCAGTACTTC. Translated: CASRPGLPFEQYF.

The CDR3 DNA is TGCGCCAGCAGCCCGAATGTCGGGGTTGATGAAAAACTGTTTTTT. Translated, it gives CASSPNVGVDEKLFF. The rearrangement joins TRBV5-1 to TRBJ1-4, with D unresolved. Germline V gives CDR1 SGHRS, CDR2 YFSETQ. The CDR3 is made up of 15 amino acids. V lost 4 bases to trimming and J lost 6 bases, with 16 bases between them.

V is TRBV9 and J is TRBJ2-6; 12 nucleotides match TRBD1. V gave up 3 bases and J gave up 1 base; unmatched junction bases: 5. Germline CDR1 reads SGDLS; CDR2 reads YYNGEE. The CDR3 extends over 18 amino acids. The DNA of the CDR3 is TGTGCCAGCAGCGCCCCGGGACAGGGGGCGTCTGGGGCCAACGTCCTGACTTTC. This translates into CASSAPGQGASGANVLTF.

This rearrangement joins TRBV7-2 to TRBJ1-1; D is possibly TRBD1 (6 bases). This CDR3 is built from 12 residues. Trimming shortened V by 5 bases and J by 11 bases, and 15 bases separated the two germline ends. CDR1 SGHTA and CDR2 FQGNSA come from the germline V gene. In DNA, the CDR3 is TGTGCCAGCAGCCCCTGGGGGGGGCTGGCTTTCTTT. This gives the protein CASSPWGGLAFF.

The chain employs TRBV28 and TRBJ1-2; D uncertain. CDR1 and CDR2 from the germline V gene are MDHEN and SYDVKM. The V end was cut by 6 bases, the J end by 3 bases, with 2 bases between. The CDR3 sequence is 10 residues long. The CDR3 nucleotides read TGTGCCAGCAGCCACTATGGCTACACCTTC. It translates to CASSHYGYTF.

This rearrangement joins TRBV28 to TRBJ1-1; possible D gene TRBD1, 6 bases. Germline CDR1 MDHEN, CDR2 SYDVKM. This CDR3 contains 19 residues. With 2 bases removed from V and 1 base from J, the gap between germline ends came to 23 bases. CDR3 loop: CASSLVVGGQVGRNTEAFF. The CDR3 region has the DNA TGTGCCAGCAGTTTAGTGGTCGGGGGGCAGGTCGGTAGGAACACTGAAGCTTTCTTT. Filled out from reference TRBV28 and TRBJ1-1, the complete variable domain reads DVKVTQSSRYLVKRTGEKVFLECVQDMDHENMFWYRQDPGLGLRLIYFSYDVKMKEKGDIPEGYSVSREKKERFSLILESASTNQTSMYLCASSLVVGGQVGRNTEAFFGQGTRLTVV.

The CDR3 is CASSYSGTGNTIYF. The CDR3 nucleotides are TGTGCCAGCAGTTACTCGGGGACCGGAAACACCATATATTTT. The rearrangement links TRBV6-5 to TRBJ1-3, with D perhaps matching TRBD1 (5 bases). Trimming removed 0 bases from V and 4 bases from J, with 7 bases in between. Germline V gene lookup returns CDR1 MNHEY and CDR2 SVGAGI. The CDR3 extends over 14 amino acids.

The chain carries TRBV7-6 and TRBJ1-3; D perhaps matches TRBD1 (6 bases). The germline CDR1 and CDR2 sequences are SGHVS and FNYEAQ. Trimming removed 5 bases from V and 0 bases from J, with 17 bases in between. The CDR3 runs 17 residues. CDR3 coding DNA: TGTGCCAGCAGCCCTCGGACAGCCTTGGTCTCTGGAAACACCATATATTTT. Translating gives CASSPRTALVSGNTIYF.

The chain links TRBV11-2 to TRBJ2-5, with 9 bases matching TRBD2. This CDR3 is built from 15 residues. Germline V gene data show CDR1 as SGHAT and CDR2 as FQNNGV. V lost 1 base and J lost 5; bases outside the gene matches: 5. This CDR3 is CASSLVLAGVETQYF. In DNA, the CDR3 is TGTGCCAGCAGCTTAGTTTTAGCGGGGGTGGAGACCCAGTACTTC.

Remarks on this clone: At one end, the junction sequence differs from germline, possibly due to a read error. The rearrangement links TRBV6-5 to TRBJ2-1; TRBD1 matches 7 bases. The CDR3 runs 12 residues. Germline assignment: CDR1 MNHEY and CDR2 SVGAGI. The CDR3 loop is CASSQPTGAPVF. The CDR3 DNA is TGTGCCAGCAGTCAACCCACAGGGGCCCCAGTCTTC.

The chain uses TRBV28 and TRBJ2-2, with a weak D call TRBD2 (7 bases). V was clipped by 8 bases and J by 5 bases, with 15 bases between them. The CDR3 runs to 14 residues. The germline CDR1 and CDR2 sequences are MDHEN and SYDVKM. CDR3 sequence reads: CASLWGGPTGELFF. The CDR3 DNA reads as TGTGCCAGCCTTTGGGGGGGCCCTACCGGGGAGCTGTTTTTT.

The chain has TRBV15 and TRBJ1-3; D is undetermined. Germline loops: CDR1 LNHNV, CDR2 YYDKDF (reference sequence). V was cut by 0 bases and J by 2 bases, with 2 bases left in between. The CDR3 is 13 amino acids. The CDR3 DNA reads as TGTGCCACCAGCAGAGATCCTGGAAACACCATATATTTT. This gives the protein CATSRDPGNTIYF.

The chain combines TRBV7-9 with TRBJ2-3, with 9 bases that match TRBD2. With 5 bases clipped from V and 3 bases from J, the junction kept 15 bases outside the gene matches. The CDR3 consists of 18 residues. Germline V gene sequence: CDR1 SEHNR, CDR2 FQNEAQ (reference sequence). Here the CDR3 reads CASSLGRGGYEATDTQYF. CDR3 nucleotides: TGTGCCAGCAGCCTCGGGCGGGGGGGATACGAAGCGACAGATACGCAGTATTTT. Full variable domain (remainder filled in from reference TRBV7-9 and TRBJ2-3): DTGVSQNPRHKITKRGQNVTFRCDPISEHNRLYWYRQTLGQGPEFLTYFQNEAQLEKSRLLSDRFSAERPKGSFSTLEIQRTEQGDSAMYLCASSLGRGGYEATDTQYFGPGTRLTVL.

In DNA, the CDR3 is TGTGCCACCAGTGATTCGTCTGGAGATCAGCCCCAGCATTTT. Amino acids: CATSDSSGDQPQHF. The chain is built from TRBV24-1 and TRBJ1-5; D is uncertain. Germline V gene sequence: CDR1 KGHDR, CDR2 SFDVKD. Trimming removed 2 bases from V and 5 bases from J, with 9 bases in between. The CDR3 extends over 14 amino acids.

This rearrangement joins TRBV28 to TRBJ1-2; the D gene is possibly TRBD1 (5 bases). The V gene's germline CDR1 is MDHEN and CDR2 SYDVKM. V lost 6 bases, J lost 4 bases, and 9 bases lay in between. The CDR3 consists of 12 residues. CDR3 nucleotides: TGTGCCAGCAGGGGGGGGATCTATGGCTACACCTTC. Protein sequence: CASRGGIYGYTF.

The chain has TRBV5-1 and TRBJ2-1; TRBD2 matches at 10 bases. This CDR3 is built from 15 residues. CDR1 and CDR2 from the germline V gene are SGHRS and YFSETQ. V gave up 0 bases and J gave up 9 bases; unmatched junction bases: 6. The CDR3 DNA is TGCGCCAGCAGCTTGGCCCCTAGCGGGGGCAGTGAGCAGTTCTTC. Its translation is CASSLAPSGGSEQFF.

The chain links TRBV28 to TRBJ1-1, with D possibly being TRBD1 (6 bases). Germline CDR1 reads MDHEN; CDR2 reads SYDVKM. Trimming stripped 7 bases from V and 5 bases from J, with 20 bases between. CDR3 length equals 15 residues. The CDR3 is CASKYAGGGITEAFF. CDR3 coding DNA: TGTGCCAGCAAGTACGCAGGAGGGGGTATAACTGAAGCTTTCTTT.

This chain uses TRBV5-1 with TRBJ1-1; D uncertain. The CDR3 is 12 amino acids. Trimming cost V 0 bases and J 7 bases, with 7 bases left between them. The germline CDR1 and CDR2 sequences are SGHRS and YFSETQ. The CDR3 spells CASSLDPLEAFF. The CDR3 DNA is TGCGCCAGCAGCTTGGATCCCCTTGAAGCTTTCTTT. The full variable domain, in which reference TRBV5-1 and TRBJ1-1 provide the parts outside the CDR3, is KAGVTQTPRYLIKTRGQQVTLSCSPISGHRSVSWYQQTPGQGLQFLFEYFSETQRNKGNFPGRFSGRQFSNSRSEMNVSTLELGDSALYLCASSLDPLEAFFGQGTRLTVV.

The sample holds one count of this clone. CDR3 amino acids: CASSLEQGANIQYF. The CDR3 coding sequence is TGTGCCAGCAGCTTAGAACAGGGGGCGAACATTCAGTACTTC. V gene TRBV7-2 combines with J gene TRBJ2-4; 9 nucleotides agree with TRBD1. This CDR3 has 14 amino acids. V shed 1 base and J 7 bases; nucleotides not matched to a gene: 2. From germline, CDR1 is SGHTA and CDR2 FQGNSA.

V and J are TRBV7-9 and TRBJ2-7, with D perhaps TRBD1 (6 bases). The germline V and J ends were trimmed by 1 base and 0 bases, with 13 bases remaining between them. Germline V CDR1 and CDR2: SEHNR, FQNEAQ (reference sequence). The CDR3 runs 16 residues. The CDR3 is CASSLVGGSPSYEQYF. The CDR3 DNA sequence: TGTGCCAGCAGCTTAGTTGGGGGCTCCCCCTCCTACGAGCAGTACTTC.